Listed below are T cell receptor beta chains from one sample, sequenced in a study of T cells in Graves' hyperthyroidism and ophthalmopathy. TCRdb reanalysed the multiplex PCR reads using MiXCR and keeps one entry per CDR3 protein. The sample consists of 480,000 or so distinct CDR3 sequences, approximately 49% of them appearing once. The sequencing input was peripheral blood or thyroid tissue (not recorded which). These receptors were obtained from an adult woman with Graves' disease, either hyperthyroidism or ophthalmopathy (not recorded which). The CDR3 runs from the conserved cysteine through the conserved F or W. A D gene is named only where the DNA matches it firmly. Some rows mark clone size as missing; the rest say once, few, many or name a class of expanded clone.

v_gene,abundance,d_gene,j_gene,CDR3aa,CDR3nt
TRBV6-5,.,TRBD1,TRBJ2-7,CASRTDRGTYEQYF,TGTGCCAGCAGGACGGACAGGGGTACCTACGAGCAGTACTTC
TRBV11-2,many,.,TRBJ2-7,CASSLVTGPYEQYF,TGTGCCAGCAGCTTAGTCACAGGGCCCTACGAGCAGTACTTC
TRBV25-1,.,.,TRBJ1-4,CASSNSGGRGEKLFF,TGTGCCAGCAGTAACTCGGGGGGCCGAGGTGAAAAACTGTTTTTT
TRBV7-2,.,.,TRBJ1-5,CASSETGFGQPQHF,TGTGCCAGCAGTGAAACAGGTTTTGGGCAGCCCCAGCATTTT
TRBV7-8,many,.,TRBJ2-7,CASSLGARSYF,TGTGCCAGCAGCTTGGGCGCGCGTAGTTACTTC
TRBV13,.,.,TRBJ1-2,CASSLVPSYGYTF,TGTGCCAGCAGCTTAGTTCCCAGCTATGGCTACACCTTC
TRBV19,many,.,TRBJ1-1,CASKGRGGAAISGAFF,TGTGCCAGCAAAGGTCGTGGAGGCGCCGCCATCTCTGGCGCTTTCTTT
TRBV10-3,.,TRBD1,TRBJ1-5,CAINPGQGFQPQHF,TGTGCCATCAATCCGGGACAGGGGTTTCAGCCCCAGCATTTT
TRBV2,.,.,TRBJ1-6,CASSVRSGLHSPLHF,TGTGCCAGCAGCGTAAGATCCGGGCTCCATTCACCCCTCCACTTT
TRBV5-1,many,.,TRBJ1-6,CASSLAGDGPSPLHF,TGCGCCAGCAGCTTGGCGGGGGACGGACCTTCACCCCTCCACTTT
TRBV6-5,many,.,TRBJ2-6,CASSYDAAGANVLTF,TGTGCCAGCAGTTACGACGCTGCTGGGGCCAACGTCCTGACTTTC
TRBV2,many,TRBD1,TRBJ1-1,CASSTGTGGTEAFF,TGTGCCAGCAGTACCGGGACAGGGGGCACTGAAGCTTTCTTT
TRBV7-9,.,TRBD2,TRBJ2-5,CASSSTGLAGSGTQYF,TGTGCCAGCAGCTCAACGGGACTAGCGGGATCGGGGACCCAGTACTTC
TRBV4-3,.,TRBD2,TRBJ2-7,CASSQELAQLAGLSEQYF,TGCGCCAGCAGCCAAGAGTTGGCCCAACTAGCGGGATTGTCCGAGCAGTACTTC
TRBV29-1,.,TRBD1,TRBJ2-2,CSSLPTGRPPYTGELFF,TGCAGCAGTTTGCCGACAGGGCGGCCCCCTTACACCGGGGAGCTGTTTTTT
TRBV10-3,once,TRBD2,TRBJ2-7,CATRTSGVAEQYF,TGTGCCACCCGGACTAGCGGAGTGGCGGAGCAGTACTTC